This T cell receptor beta chain was observed in a study of T cells after yellow fever vaccination. TCRdb independently ran MiXCR on the 5' RACE reads; one entry per CDR3 protein. The sample records around 140,000 distinct CDR3 sequences, about 8% being singletons. In germline, CDR1 is SQVTM, CDR2 ANQGSEA. The CDR3 consists of 13 residues. V was trimmed by 6 bases and J by 6 bases, leaving 18 bases between them. This clonotype was seen repeatedly, ten times or more. The chain is built from TRBV29-1 and TRBJ2-7; D ambiguous. Sequenced here: CD4+ T cells sorted from PBMCs, sampled 5 days after the yellow fever booster vaccination. The sequence came from a man aged 25 to 45 who received the YFV17D yellow fever vaccine. DNA of the CDR3: TGCAGCGTCCGACACAGTTCTTCCGGCGAGCAGTACTTC. Translation: CSVRHSSSGEQYF.